This entry features one T cell receptor (beta chain) sequence. The germline V gene encodes CDR1 MNHEY and CDR2 SMNVEV (reference sequence). V lost 2 bases and J 4 bases, leaving 14 bases between the germline ends. The CDR3 length is 15 residues. In the source study's methods: The authors estimated nucleated cell counts from reference gene primer amplification. Produced via immunoSEQ multiplex PCR; TCRdb's table is partial and in-frame only. That table is the source of V, J and clone size, and D and trimming were worked out from the DNA. Seen here are just under 65,000 clones, around 82% observed once, and the top ten hold over 12%. This sample stems from a study of blood T cell repertoires in COVID-19. Overall study: Material from acute and convalescent COVID-19 was sourced from the United States, Italy and Spain. T cells, B-cell-depleted T cells, or PBMCs supplied cDNA or gDNA.

Enrolled during active infection, Seattle patients were then followed longitudinally. The source material was peripheral blood. The sequence derives from a man aged 55 to 70 with COVID-19, enrolled during active disease. The rearrangement joins TRBV27 to TRBJ1-1, with unresolved D. The CDR3 protein is CASSLIRSTGTEAFF. Here the CDR3 DNA reads TGTGCCAGCAGTTTAATTCGGTCTACGGGCACTGAAGCTTTCTTT.